The present T cell receptor beta chain was sequenced within a study of cytomegalovirus exposure and HLA in healthy donors. CDR1 and CDR2 (germline): SQVTM, ANQGSEA. Trimming removed 8 bases at V and 8 bases at J, with 22 bases between. The CDR3 is 14 amino acids. The PCR made use of 60 Vbeta and 13 Jbeta primers. Source study methods: Unique TCR beta chains numbered around 80 million in a later analysis, with around 11 million shared. Sequenced by immunoSEQ multiplex PCR; TCRdb stores in-frame clones only, minus some. D and trimming were read from the DNA, whereas the V and J calls and clone size are those reported in that table. This sample yields 200,000 to 300,000 clones, of which approximately 84% are seen a single time; roughly 2% belongs to the top ten.

The clonotype comes from a woman aged 40-49 years in good health and CMV-seropositive. The material sequenced was PBMCs. The gene calls are TRBV29-1 and TRBJ2-1, with a possible D match to TRBD1 (6 bases). The CDR3 sequence is CSHRRRDTVDEQFF. CDR3 DNA: TGCAGCCATCGAAGAAGGGACACCGTAGATGAGCAGTTCTTC.